These 7 T cell receptor beta chains came from one sample sequenced in a study of T cell repertoires in cytomegalovirus infection. These receptors have no known antigen. TCRdb re-derived calls from the reads in MiXCR, one entry per CDR3 protein. The sample carries 800,000 to 950,000 distinct CDR3 sequences, around a third recorded once. Sequences were derived from cultured CD8+ T cells from PBMCs, sampled from culture after CMV antigen stimulation. Receptors were obtained from a human donor in good health (CMV status not recorded). Some clones in this sample may be carry-over from other donors' samples.

This chain joins TRBV20-1 and TRBJ2-1, with no clear D. Germline lookup yields CDR1 DFQATT and CDR2 SNEGSKA (reference sequence). This CDR3 comprises 10 residues. V was cut by 3 bases and J by 9 bases, with 6 bases left in between. The CDR3 region has the DNA TGCAGTGCTAGCGAGCCTGAGCAGTTCTTC. It specifies CSASEPEQFF.

V usage is TRBV27 and J usage is TRBJ1-5, with 9 bases aligning to TRBD1. Germline assignment: CDR1 MNHEY and CDR2 SMNVEV (reference sequence). The CDR3 is 16 amino acids. V lost 0 bases, J lost 3 bases, and 3 bases stayed unmatched. The CDR3 is CASSLSRDRANQPQHF. Here the CDR3 DNA reads TGTGCCAGCAGTTTATCGCGGGACAGGGCCAATCAGCCCCAGCATTTT.

The table lists this clonotype with a few counts. The chain has TRBV29-1 and TRBJ2-7; tentative D call: TRBD1 (6 bases). Trimming removed 5 bases from V and 2 bases from J, with 13 bases in between. The CDR3 consists of 13 residues. Germline V lookup: CDR1 SQVTM, CDR2 ANQGSEA. The DNA of the CDR3 is TGCAGCGTTCTCAGGGGTTGGACCTACGAGCAGTACTTC. This codes for CSVLRGWTYEQYF.

This clonotype was recorded many times. The V gene is TRBV7-8, the J gene TRBJ2-1; TRBD2 matches at 13 bases. V shed 1 base and J 6 bases; nucleotides not matched to a gene: 3. CDR3 size: 16 residues. Germline CDR1 and CDR2: SGHVS and FQNEAQ. The CDR3 nucleotides read TGTGCCAGCAGCTTAGAGACTAGCGGGGGGTCCAATGAGCAGTTCTTC. Translation gives CASSLETSGGSNEQFF. Combining the CDR3 with reference TRBV7-8 and TRBJ2-1 gives the whole variable domain GAGVSQSPRYKVAKRGQDVALRCDPISGHVSLFWYQQALGQGPEFLTYFQNEAQLDKSGLPSDRFFAERPEGSVSTLKIQRTQQEDSAVYLCASSLETSGGSNEQFFGPGTRLTVL.

This clonotype was found once. The junction differs from germline at one of its ends, possibly a read error. The rearrangement joins TRBV7-4 to TRBJ1-5; D not certain. The CDR3 extends over 15 amino acids. The V gene's germline CDR1 is SGHVT and CDR2 SQSDAQ. For the CDR3, the DNA is TGTGCCAGCAGCTCGACGGAGGGCTATAATCAGCCCCGGCATTTT. Translation gives CASSSTEGYNQPRHF.

The gene calls are TRBV6-5 and TRBJ2-1; D is possibly TRBD2 (6 bases). Trimming took 0 bases from V and 6 from J, leaving 15 bases between them. Germline CDR1 is MNHEY and CDR2 is SVGAGI. This CDR3 region has 16 residues. CDR3 protein: CASSYSIGGGVNEQFF. In DNA, the CDR3 is TGTGCCAGCAGTTACTCGATAGGCGGCGGGGTCAATGAGCAGTTCTTC.

This clonotype showed up just a few times. The chain carries TRBV5-8 and TRBJ2-1, with D hard to call. V lost 0 bases and J lost 2, with 9 bases in between. This CDR3 contains 15 residues. Per germline, CDR1 SGHTS and CDR2 YDEGEE. CDR3 sequence reads: CASSLVPTTYNEQFF. CDR3 coding DNA: TGTGCCAGCAGCTTGGTTCCAACTACCTACAATGAGCAGTTCTTC. The entire variable domain, with the rest obtained from reference TRBV5-8 and TRBJ2-1, is as follows: EAGVTQSPTHLIKTRGQQATLRCSPISGHTSVYWYQQALGLGLQFLLWYDEGEERNRGNFPPRFSGRQFPNYSSELNVNALELEDSALYLCASSLVPTTYNEQFFGPGTRLTVL.